A selection of T cell receptor beta chains follows, all from one sample in a study of glioma-infiltrating T cells. Each CDR3 protein is one row after TCRdb ran MiXCR on the multiplex PCR reads. Here the sample spans under 200,000 distinct CDR3 sequences, around 40% being singletons. Material: glioma tissue, nonneoplastic brain tissue, or PBMCs (not recorded which). The origin of the receptors is a human donor with low-grade glioma or glioblastoma, undergoing nonglioma brain surgery, or in good health (not recorded which). The CDR3 runs from the conserved cysteine through the conserved F or W. D genes are given only for firm matches. Clone size is shown for a subset of rows, as once, few, many or a class of expanded clone.

D gene | J gene | V gene | clone size | CDR3 DNA | CDR3 protein
- | TRBJ2-1 | TRBV2 | - | TGTGCCAGCAGTGAAGAGCGGCACTACAATGAGCAGTTCTTC | CASSEERHYNEQFF
- | TRBJ2-2 | TRBV6-1 | - | TGTGCCAGCAGTTCCTTCGACGAGCTGTTTTTC | CASSSFDELFF
- | TRBJ1-1 | TRBV25-1 | many | TGTGCCAGCAGTGCCCATGGATGGAGGGAGGGAACTGAAGCTTTCTTT | CASSAHGWREGTEAFF
TRBD2 | TRBJ2-1 | TRBV29-1 | few | TGCAGCGTTGATAAGACTAGCGGATCCTACAATGAGCAGTTCTTC | CSVDKTSGSYNEQFF
TRBD2 | TRBJ2-5 | TRBV5-1 | once | TGCGCCAGCAGCTTGGAGATAGCGGGAGACGGAGAGACCCAGTACTTC | CASSLEIAGDGETQYF
- | TRBJ1-3 | TRBV20-1 | - | TGCAGTGCGTACGGACATGGGCGGGTAAACTCTGGAAACACCATATATTTT | CSAYGHGRVNSGNTIYF
- | TRBJ2-7 | TRBV6-2/TRBV6-3 | many | TGTGCCAGCAGTTACTGGGGGACCGTCTATCCCTACGAGCAGTACTTC | CASSYWGTVYPYEQYF
- | TRBJ1-6 | TRBV4-1 | - | TGCGCCAGCAGCCAGTTTGGGAATTATAATTCACCCCTCCACTTT | CASSQFGNYNSPLHF
TRBD1 | TRBJ1-6 | TRBV27 | many | TGTGCCAGCAGTTCCTCTATGAGGGGGCTAAGCTCCTATAATTCACCCCTCCACTTT | CASSSSMRGLSSYNSPLHF
TRBD1 | TRBJ1-5 | TRBV2 | many | TGTGCCAGCAGTGATTTGGGGACAGGGGGTCCGCCCCAGCATTTT | CASSDLGTGGPPQHF
- | TRBJ1-5 | TRBV2 | many | TGTGCCAGCAGTGGGGGCAGGGTCAATCAGCCCCAGCATTTT | CASSGGRVNQPQHF
- | TRBJ2-7 | TRBV18 | few | TGTGCCAGCTCACCCAGTGACGGGTACGAGCAGTACTTC | CASSPSDGYEQYF
- | TRBJ2-1 | TRBV2 | many | TGTGCCAGCAGTGAAACAACCTCGCCCTACAATGAGCAGTTCTTC | CASSETTSPYNEQFF
- | TRBJ2-2 | TRBV4-1 | few | TGCGCCAGCAGCCAATGGGAGGAAACTAACACCGGGGAGCTGTTTTTT | CASSQWEETNTGELFF
- | TRBJ1-1 | TRBV3-1 | - | TGTGCCAGCAGCCGCCGAGAGACCGGACAGCCCGGGGACACTGAAGCTTTCTTT | CASSRRETGQPGDTEAFF
TRBD1 | TRBJ2-3 | TRBV6-1 | once | TGTGCCAGGGACAGGGGCTATGGCGATACGCAGTATTTT | CARDRGYGDTQYF
TRBD1 | TRBJ2-5 | TRBV7-2 | many | TGTGCCAGCAGCGACCGGGACAGGGGTCAAGAGACCCAGTACTTC | CASSDRDRGQETQYF
- | TRBJ2-7 | TRBV29-1 | few | TGCAGCACTCGGACCCCATCGGGCGAGCAGTACTTC | CSTRTPSGEQYF
- | TRBJ2-1 | TRBV6-1 | many | TGTGCCACTAAACTGGACGGTACCTACAATGAGCAGTTCTTC | CATKLDGTYNEQFF
- | TRBJ1-1 | TRBV27 | - | TGTGCCAGCAGTTTTTCAAGTAACAATGAAGCTTTCTTT | CASSFSSNNEAFF
- | TRBJ2-1 | TRBV3-1 | - | TGTGCCACCCTAAGCGGGCCGTGGGAGCAGTTCTTC | CATLSGPWEQFF
- | TRBJ1-3 | TRBV30 | - | TGTGCCTGGAGTCCCGACTCTGGAAACACCATATATTTT | CAWSPDSGNTIYF
- | TRBJ2-5 | TRBV6-1 | - | TGTGCCATCCGAGACCGGAAAGAGACCCAGTACTTC | CAIRDRKETQYF
TRBD2 | TRBJ2-7 | TRBV20-1 | many | TGCAGTGCTAGAGCCCTTAGCGGGAGGCAGCCCTACGAGCAGTACTTC | CSARALSGRQPYEQYF
- | TRBJ2-3 | TRBV20-1 | - | TGCTCCTGCGGGGACCAAACAGATACGCAGTATTTT | CSCGDQTDTQYF
- | TRBJ2-7 | TRBV7-2 | many | TGTGCCAGCAGCGTTTCCACTACAGTGTACGAGCAGTACTTC | CASSVSTTVYEQYF
- | TRBJ2-3 | TRBV5-8 | many | TGTGCCAGCAGCCAGTACAGGGCAGATACGCAGTATTTT | CASSQYRADTQYF
- | TRBJ2-7 | TRBV3-1 | - | TGTGCCAGCAGCCAAGTGGGACACTCCTACGAGCAGTACTTC | CASSQVGHSYEQYF
- | TRBJ2-7 | TRBV7-2 | - | TGTGCCAGCAGCTTAGGTTCTAGCGTCTCCTACGAGCAGTACTTC | CASSLGSSVSYEQYF
- | TRBJ1-5 | TRBV4-2 | - | TGTGCCAGAAGCCAAGATCCCCAGCCGGCCTATAGCAATCAGCACCAGCATTTT | CARSQDPQPAYSNQHQHF
TRBD2 | TRBJ2-7 | TRBV7-9 | - | TGTGCCAGCAGCGAAAGAGGGACTAGCGGAGACGAGCAGTACTTC | CASSERGTSGDEQYF
- | TRBJ2-1 | TRBV6-4 | many | TGTGCCAGCAGTTCCGAAATCGGGCAGTTCTTC | CASSSEIGQFF
- | TRBJ2-3 | TRBV18 | many | TGTGCCAGCTCTCCAGCGATAGATACGCAGTATTTT | CASSPAIDTQYF
- | TRBJ2-2 | TRBV12-3/TRBV12-4 | few | TGTGCCAGCAGTCCCAGAACCGGGGAGCTGTTTTTT | CASSPRTGELFF
TRBD2 | TRBJ2-1 | TRBV4-1 | few | TGCGCCAGCAGCCAAGAGATGGCGACAGGTTGGACTAGCGCAAACAATGAGCAGTTCTTC | CASSQEMATGWTSANNEQFF
- | TRBJ1-5 | TRBV28 | - | TGTGACAGCACCGCTTCGGGGTTAGGCAATCAGCCCAAGCATTTT | CDSTASGLGNQPKHF
- | TRBJ2-1 | TRBV3-1 | - | TGTGCCAGCAGCAAAAACCGACAGTACTACAATGAGCAGTTCTTC | CASSKNRQYYNEQFF
TRBD2 | TRBJ2-1 | TRBV5-1 | few | TGCGCCAGCAGCTTGTTAGAGTCTAGCGGGATCGATGAGCAGTTCTTC | CASSLLESSGIDEQFF
TRBD1 | TRBJ1-5 | TRBV28 | many | TGTGCCACTTGGGACAGGGCAAATCAGCCCCAGCATTTT | CATWDRANQPQHF
- | TRBJ2-7 | TRBV6-1 | - | TGTGCCAGCAGAGACAATCAGGACGTTCGTTTC | CASRDNQDVRF
- | TRBJ2-7 | TRBV11-2 | - | TGTGCCAGCAGCTTAGATTTGGGCAGGGGTTACGAGCAGTACTTC | CASSLDLGRGYEQYF
- | TRBJ2-2 | TRBV29-1 | - | TGCAGCGTCATAACGACACTCGACACCGGGGAGCTGTTTTTT | CSVITTLDTGELFF
TRBD2 | TRBJ2-4 | TRBV7-2 | few | TGTGCCAGCAGCCGAACGACTAGCGGGAGTGGGAATCCGTACTTC | CASSRTTSGSGNPYF
- | TRBJ2-3 | TRBV5-1 | - | TGCGCCAGCAGCCCTCTAGTTGCAGAGGCAGATACGCAGTATTTT | CASSPLVAEADTQYF
- | TRBJ2-7 | TRBV10-2 | many | TGCGCCAGCAAACAGGGCTACGAGCAGTACTTC | CASKQGYEQYF
- | TRBJ1-5 | TRBV20-1 | many | TGCAGTGCTCCTAGGGGGAGCAATCAGCCCCAGCATTTT | CSAPRGSNQPQHF
- | TRBJ2-1 | TRBV6-6 | many | TGTGCCAGCAGTTACAGTTCTCCTAGTTACCCTACTGAGCAGTTCTTC | CASSYSSPSYPTEQFF
TRBD1 | TRBJ1-1 | TRBV7-2 | many | TGTGCCAGCAGCAGCTGGACAGGGCATAACACTGAAGCTTTCTTT | CASSSWTGHNTEAFF
- | TRBJ2-3 | TRBV30 | few | TGTGCCTGGACTAGTTCCAGGTTGCAGTATTTT | CAWTSSRLQYF
TRBD2 | TRBJ2-1 | TRBV5-5 | - | TGTGCCAGCAGCTTTCAACTAGCGCTCTCCTACAATGAGCAGTTCTTC | CASSFQLALSYNEQFF
- | TRBJ2-3 | TRBV3-1 | few | TGTGCCAGCAGCCGGATCCTCCGAGGGGGGACAGATACGCAGTATTTT | CASSRILRGGTDTQYF
TRBD2 | TRBJ2-1 | TRBV28 | many | TGTGCCAGCAGTTCAGCCCGGGCTAGCGGTTTCAATGAGCAGTTCTTC | CASSSARASGFNEQFF
- | TRBJ2-5 | TRBV29-1 | many | TGCAGCGTTGAAGGGGGGACTGTGCGTGAGACCCAGTACTTC | CSVEGGTVRETQYF
TRBD2 | TRBJ2-3 | TRBV6-1 | many | TGTGCCAGCAGTGAAGCGAGGCTAGCGGGAGGGATCACAGATACGCAGTATTTT | CASSEARLAGGITDTQYF
TRBD2 | TRBJ2-7 | TRBV20-1 | once | TGCAGTGCTGGGCCGGGGGGAATCTACGAGCAGTACTTC | CSAGPGGIYEQYF